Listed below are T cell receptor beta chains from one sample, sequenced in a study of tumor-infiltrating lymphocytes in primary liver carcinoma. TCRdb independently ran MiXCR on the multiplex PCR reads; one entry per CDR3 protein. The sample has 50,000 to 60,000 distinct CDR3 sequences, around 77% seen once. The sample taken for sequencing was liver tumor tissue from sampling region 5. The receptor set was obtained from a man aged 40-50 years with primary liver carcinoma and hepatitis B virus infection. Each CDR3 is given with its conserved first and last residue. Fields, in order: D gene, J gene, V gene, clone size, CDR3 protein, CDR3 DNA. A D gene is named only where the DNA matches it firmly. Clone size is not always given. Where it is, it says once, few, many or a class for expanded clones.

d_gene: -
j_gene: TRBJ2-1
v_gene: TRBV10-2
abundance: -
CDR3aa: CISSRANNEQFF
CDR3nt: TGCATCAGCAGCAGGGCAAACAATGAGCAGTTTTTC

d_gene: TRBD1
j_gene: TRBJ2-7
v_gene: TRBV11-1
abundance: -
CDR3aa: CATRGKRSYEQHF
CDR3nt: TGTGCCACCAGGGGGAAGCGATCCTACGAGCAGCACTTT

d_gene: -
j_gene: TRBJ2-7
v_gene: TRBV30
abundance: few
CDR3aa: CAWSNTGAGDGQYF
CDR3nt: TGTGCCTGGAGTAATACCGGGGCAGGGGACGGGCAGTACTTC

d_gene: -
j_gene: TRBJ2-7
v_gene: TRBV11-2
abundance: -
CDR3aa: CASSLGTDNYEQYF
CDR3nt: TGTGCCAGCAGCTTGGGAACAGATAACTACGAGCAGTATTTC

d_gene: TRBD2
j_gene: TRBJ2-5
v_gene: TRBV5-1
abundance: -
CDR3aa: CASSLIPLAGIKTQYF
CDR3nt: TGCGCCAGCAGCCTCATACCCCTAGCGGGAATAAAGACCCAGTACTTC

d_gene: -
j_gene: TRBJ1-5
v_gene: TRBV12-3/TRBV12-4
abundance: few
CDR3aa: CASSLAVVYSNQPQHF
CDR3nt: TGTGCCAGCAGTTTAGCCGTGGTATATAGCAATCAGCCCCAGCATTTT

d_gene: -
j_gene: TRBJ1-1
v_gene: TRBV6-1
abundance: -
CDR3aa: CASISTGRQNTEAFF
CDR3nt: TGTGCCAGCATATCAACGGGACGGCAGAACACTGAAGCTTTCTTT

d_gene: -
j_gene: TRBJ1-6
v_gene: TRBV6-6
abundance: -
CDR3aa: CASSTIAVSPLHF
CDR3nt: TGTGCCAGCAGTACGATAGCGGTTTCGCCCCTCCACTTT

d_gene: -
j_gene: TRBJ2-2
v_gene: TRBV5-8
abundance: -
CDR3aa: CASSLGVVAGTTGELFF
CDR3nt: TGTGCCAGCAGCTTGGGGGTTGTAGCCGGGACCACCGGGGAGCTGTTTTTT

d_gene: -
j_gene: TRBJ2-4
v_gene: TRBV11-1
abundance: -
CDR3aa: CASSSPGLGPSKNIHYF
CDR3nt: TGTGCCAGCAGCTCTCCGGGACTGGGACCATCAAAAAACATTCACTACTTC

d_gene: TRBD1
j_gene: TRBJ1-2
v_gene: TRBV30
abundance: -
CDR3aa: CAWRLQGAQGYTF
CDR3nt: TGTGCCTGGAGGCTACAGGGGGCGCAGGGCTACACCTTC

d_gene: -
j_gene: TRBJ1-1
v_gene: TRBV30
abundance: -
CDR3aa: CAWGVGFSNTEAFF
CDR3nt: TGTGCCTGGGGTGTAGGCTTCTCGAACACTGAAGCTTTCTTT

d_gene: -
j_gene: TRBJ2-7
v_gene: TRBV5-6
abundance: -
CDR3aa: CTSSTKQGREQYF
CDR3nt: TGTACCAGCAGCACAAAACAGGGTCGGGAGCAGTACTTC

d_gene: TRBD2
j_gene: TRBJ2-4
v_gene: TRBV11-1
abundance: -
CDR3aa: CVSSVPGSSGTKNIQYF
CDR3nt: TGTGTCAGCAGCGTTCCCGGGTCTAGCGGGACCAAAAACATCCAGTACTTC

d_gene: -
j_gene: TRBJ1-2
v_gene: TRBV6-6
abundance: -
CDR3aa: CASTLQSDSYGYTF
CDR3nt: TGTGCCAGCACCTTACAGTCGGACAGCTATGGCTACACCTTC

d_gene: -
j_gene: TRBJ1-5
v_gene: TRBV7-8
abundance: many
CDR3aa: CASSLAVAGMSFPQHF
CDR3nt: TGTGCCAGCAGCTTAGCGGTCGCGGGGATGTCTTTTCCCCAGCATTTT

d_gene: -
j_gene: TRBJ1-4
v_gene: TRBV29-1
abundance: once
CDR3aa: CIVGRGQSEKLFF
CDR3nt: TGCATCGTTGGCCGGGGGCAGAGTGAAAAACTGTTTTTT

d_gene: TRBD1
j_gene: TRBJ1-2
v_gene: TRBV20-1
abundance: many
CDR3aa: CSAREGGQDGYTF
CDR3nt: TGCAGTGCTAGAGAAGGCGGACAGGATGGCTACACCTTC

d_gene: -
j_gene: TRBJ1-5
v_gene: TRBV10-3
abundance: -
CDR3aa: CAFSKRGANQSQHF
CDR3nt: TGTGCCTTCAGTAAGCGGGGAGCGAATCAGTCCCAGCATTTT

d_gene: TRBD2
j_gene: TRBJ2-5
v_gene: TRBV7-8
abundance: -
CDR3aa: CASSRRAGVREETRYF
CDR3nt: TGTGCCAGCAGCCGAAGGGCGGGAGTGAGGGAAGAGACCCGGTATTTC

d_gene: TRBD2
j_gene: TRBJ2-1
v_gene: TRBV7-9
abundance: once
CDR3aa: CASSSSGTGNERFF
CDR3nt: TGTGCCAGCAGTTCAAGCGGGACGGGTAATGAGCGGTTCTTC

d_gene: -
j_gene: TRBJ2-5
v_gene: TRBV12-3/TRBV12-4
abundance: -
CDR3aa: CASSLVQRETQCF
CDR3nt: TGTGCCAGCAGCTTGGTGCAGAGGGAGACCCAGTGCTTC

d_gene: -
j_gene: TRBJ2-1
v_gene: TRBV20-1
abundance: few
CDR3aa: CSASDRQSSYNEQFF
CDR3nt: TGCAGTGCTAGTGATCGCCAAAGCTCCTACAATGAGCAGTTCTTC

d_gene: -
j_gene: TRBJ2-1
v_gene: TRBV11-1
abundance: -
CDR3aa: CASSHRVADSYNVRFF
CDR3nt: TGTGCCAGCAGCCACCGGGTGGCGGACTCCTACAATGTGCGGTTCTTC

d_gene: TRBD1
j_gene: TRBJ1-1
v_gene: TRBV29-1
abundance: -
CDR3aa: CSRGQEGYQDTEAFF
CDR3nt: TGCAGCAGGGGACAGGAAGGCTATCAGGACACTGAAGCTTTCTTT

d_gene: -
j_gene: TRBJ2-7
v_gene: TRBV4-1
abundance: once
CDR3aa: CASSRWGRQGLSYDQYF
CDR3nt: TGTGCCAGCAGCCGATGGGGACGACAGGGACTCTCCTACGACCAGTACTTC

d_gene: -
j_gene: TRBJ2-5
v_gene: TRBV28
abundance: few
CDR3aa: CASRPLGETQYF
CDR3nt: TGTGCCAGCAGACCACTCGGGGAGACCCAGTACTTC

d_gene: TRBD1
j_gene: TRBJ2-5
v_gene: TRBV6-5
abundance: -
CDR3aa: CASSQQGSEETQYF
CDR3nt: TGCGCCAGCAGCCAACAGGGGTCGGAGGAGACCCAGTACTTC

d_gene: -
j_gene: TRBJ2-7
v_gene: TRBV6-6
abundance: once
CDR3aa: CASNITGSAYEQYF
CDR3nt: TGTGCCAGCAACATAACGGGCTCGGCCTACGAGCAGTACTTC

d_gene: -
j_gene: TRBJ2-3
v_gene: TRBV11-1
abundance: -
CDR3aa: CTSSLSREGTDTQYF
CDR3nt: TGTACCAGCAGTTTGTCGAGGGAGGGCACAGATACGCAGTATTTT

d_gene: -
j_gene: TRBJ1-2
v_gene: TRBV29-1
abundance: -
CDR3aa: CSVEEGRRSYGYAF
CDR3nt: TGCAGCGTTGAAGAGGGCCGTAGGTCATACGGCTACGCCTTC

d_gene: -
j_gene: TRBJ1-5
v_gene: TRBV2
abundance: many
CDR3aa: CASSDGYQPQHF
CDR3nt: TGTGCCAGCAGTGACGGTTATCAGCCCCAGCATTTT

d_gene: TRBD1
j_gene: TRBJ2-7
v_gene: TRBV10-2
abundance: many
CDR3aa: CASSEIRMGQGAYEQYF
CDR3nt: TGCGCCAGCAGTGAAATAAGAATGGGACAGGGGGCCTACGAGCAGTACTTC

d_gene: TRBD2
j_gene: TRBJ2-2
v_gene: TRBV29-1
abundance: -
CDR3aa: CSVVTSAANTGELLF
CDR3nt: TGCAGCGTTGTTACTAGCGCGGCGAACACTGGGGAGCTGTTATTT

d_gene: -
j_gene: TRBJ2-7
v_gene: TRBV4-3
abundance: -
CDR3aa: CASSQFLASGSSYEQYF
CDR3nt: TGCGCCAGCAGCCAGTTTCTCGCTAGTGGAAGCTCCTATGAGCAGTACTTC

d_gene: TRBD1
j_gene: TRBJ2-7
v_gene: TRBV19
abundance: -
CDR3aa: CASIITGADYEQYF
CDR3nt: TGTGCCAGTATCATAACAGGGGCGGACTACGAGCAGTACTTC

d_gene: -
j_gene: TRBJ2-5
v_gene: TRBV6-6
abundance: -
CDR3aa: CTSSYPGTEETQYF
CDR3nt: TGTACCAGCAGTTATCCAGGGACGGAGGAGACCCAGTACTTC

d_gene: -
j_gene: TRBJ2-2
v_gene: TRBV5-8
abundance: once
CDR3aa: CASSLEVVAGTTGGLFF
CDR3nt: TGTGCCAGCAGCTTGGAGGTTGTAGCTGGGACCACCGGGGGGCTGTTTTTT

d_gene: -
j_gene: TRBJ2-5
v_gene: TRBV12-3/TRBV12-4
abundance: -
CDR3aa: CASSFFRDEETQYF
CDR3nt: TGCGCCAGCAGTTTCTTTAGGGACGAAGAGACCCAGTACTTC